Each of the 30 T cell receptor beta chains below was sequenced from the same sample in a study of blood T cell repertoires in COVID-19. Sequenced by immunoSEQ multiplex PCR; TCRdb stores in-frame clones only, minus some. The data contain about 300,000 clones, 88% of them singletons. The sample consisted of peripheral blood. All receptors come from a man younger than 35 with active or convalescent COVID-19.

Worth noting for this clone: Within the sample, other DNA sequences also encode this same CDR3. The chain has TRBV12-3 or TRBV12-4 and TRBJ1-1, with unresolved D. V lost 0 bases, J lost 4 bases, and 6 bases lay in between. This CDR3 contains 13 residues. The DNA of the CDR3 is TGTGCCAGCAGTTTAGCGAGGAGCACTGAAGCTTTCTTT. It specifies CASSLARSTEAFF.

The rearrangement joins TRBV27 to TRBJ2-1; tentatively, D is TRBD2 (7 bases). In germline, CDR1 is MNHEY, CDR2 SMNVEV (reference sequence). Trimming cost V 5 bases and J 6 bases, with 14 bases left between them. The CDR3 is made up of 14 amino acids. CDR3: CASSEAGAGNEQFF. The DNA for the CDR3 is TGTGCCAGCAGTGAGGCGGGGGCTGGCAATGAGCAGTTCTTC.

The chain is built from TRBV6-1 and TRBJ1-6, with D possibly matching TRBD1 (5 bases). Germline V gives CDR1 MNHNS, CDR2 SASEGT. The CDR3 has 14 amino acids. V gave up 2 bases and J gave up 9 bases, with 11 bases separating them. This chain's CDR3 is CASSEWGETSPLHF. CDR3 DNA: TGTGCCAGCAGTGAATGGGGGGAAACTTCACCCCTCCACTTT.

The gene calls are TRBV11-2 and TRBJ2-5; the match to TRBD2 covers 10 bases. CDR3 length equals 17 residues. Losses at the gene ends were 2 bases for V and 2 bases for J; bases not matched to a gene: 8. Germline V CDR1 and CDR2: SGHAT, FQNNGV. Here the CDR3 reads CASSLSSLAGVQETQYF. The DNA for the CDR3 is TGTGCCAGCAGCTTATCTTCCCTAGCGGGGGTTCAAGAGACCCAGTACTTC. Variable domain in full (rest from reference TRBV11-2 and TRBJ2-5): EAGVAQSPRYKIIEKRQSVAFWCNPISGHATLYWYQQILGQGPKLLIQFQNNGVVDDSQLPKDRFSAERLKGVDSTLKIQPAKLEDSAVYLCASSLSSLAGVQETQYFGPGTRLLVL.

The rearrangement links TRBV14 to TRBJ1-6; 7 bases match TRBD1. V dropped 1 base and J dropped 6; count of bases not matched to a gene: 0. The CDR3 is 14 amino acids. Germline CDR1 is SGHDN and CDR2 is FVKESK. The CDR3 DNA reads TGTGCCAGCAGCCAAGGACAGGGTAATTCACCCCTCCACTTT. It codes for CASSQGQGNSPLHF.

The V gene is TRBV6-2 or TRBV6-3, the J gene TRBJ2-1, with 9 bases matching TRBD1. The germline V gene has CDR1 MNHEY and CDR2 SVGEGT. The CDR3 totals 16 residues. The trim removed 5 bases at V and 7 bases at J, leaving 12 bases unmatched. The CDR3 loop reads CASSLRGTGKGNEQFF. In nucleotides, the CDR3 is TGTGCCAGCAGTCTCCGGGGGACAGGGAAAGGAAATGAGCAGTTCTTC.

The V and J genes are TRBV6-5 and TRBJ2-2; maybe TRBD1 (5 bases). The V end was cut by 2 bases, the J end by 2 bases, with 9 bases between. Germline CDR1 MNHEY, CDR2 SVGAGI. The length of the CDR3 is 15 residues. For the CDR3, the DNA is TGTGCCAGCAGTTACAGTAGGGGCAACACCGGGGAGCTGTTTTTT. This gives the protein CASSYSRGNTGELFF.

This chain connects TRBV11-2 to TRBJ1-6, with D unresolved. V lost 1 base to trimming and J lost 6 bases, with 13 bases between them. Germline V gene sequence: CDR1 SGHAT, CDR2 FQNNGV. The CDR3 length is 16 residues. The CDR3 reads CASSLGAGGSNSPLHF. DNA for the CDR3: TGTGCCAGCAGCTTAGGGGCAGGAGGTTCTAATTCACCCCTCCACTTT. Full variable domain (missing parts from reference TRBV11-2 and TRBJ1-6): EAGVAQSPRYKIIEKRQSVAFWCNPISGHATLYWYQQILGQGPKLLIQFQNNGVVDDSQLPKDRFSAERLKGVDSTLKIQPAKLEDSAVYLCASSLGAGGSNSPLHFGNGTRLTVT.

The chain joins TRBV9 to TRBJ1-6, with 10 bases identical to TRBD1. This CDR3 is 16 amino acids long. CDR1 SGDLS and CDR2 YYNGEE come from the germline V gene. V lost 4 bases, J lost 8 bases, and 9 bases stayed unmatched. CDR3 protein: CASSLRTGGFDSPLHF. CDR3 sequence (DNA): TGTGCCAGCAGCCTAAGGACAGGGGGATTTGATTCACCCCTCCACTTT.

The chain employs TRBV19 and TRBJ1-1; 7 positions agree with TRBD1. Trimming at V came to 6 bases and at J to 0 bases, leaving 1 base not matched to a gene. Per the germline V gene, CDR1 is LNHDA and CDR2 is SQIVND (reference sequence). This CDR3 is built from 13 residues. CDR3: CASRDRVNTEAFF. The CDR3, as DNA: TGTGCCAGTAGAGACAGGGTGAACACTGAAGCTTTCTTT.

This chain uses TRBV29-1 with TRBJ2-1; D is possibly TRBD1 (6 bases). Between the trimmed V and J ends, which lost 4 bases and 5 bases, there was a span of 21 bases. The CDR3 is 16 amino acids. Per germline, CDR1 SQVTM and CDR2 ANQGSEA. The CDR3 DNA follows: TGCAGCGTTGGTGGGGGCGCGAAACAAGGACACAATGAGCAGTTCTTC. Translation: CSVGGGAKQGHNEQFF.

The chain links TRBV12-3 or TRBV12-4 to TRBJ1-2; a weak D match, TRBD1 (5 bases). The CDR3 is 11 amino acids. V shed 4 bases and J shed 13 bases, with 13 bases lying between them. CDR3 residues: CASSYGGLGTF. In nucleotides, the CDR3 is TGTGCCAGCAGTTACGGGGGGTTGGGCACCTTC.

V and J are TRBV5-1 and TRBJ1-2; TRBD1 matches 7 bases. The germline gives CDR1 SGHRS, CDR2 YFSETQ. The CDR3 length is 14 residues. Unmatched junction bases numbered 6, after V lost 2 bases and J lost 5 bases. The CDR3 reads CASSFFGQEYGYTF. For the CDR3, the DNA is TGCGCCAGCAGCTTTTTCGGACAGGAGTATGGCTACACCTTC.

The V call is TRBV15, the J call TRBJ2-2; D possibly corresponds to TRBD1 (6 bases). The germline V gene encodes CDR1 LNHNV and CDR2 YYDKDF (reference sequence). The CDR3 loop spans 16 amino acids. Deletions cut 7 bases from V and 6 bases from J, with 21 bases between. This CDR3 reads CATTSITGFTAGELFF. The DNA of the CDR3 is TGTGCCACCACTAGCATAACAGGGTTTACGGCCGGGGAGCTGTTTTTT.

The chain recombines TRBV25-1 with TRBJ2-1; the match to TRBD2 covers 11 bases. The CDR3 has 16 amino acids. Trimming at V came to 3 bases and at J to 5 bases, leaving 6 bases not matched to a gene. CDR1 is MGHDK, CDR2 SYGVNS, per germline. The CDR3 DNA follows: TGTGCCAGCAGTGATTTACTAGCGGGGGTAAACAATGAGCAGTTCTTC. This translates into CASSDLLAGVNNEQFF.

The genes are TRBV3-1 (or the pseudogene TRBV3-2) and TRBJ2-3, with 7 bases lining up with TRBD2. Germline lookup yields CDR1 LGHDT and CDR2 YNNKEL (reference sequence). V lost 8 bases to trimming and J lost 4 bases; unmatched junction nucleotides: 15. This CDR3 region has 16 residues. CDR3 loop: CASQKKQRGVSDTQYF. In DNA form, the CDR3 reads TGTGCCAGCCAAAAGAAGCAACGGGGGGTCTCAGATACGCAGTATTTT.

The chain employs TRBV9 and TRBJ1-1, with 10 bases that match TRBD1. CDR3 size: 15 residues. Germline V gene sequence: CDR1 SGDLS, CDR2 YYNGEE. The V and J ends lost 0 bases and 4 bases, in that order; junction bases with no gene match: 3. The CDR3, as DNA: TGTGCCAGCAGCGTAGGACAGGGGGCGAGCACTGAAGCTTTCTTT. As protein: CASSVGQGASTEAFF. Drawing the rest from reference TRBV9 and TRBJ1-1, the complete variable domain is DSGVTQTPKHLITATGQRVTLRCSPRSGDLSVYWYQQSLDQGLQFLIQYYNGEERAKGNILERFSAQQFPDLHSELNLSSLELGDSALYFCASSVGQGASTEAFFGQGTRLTVV.

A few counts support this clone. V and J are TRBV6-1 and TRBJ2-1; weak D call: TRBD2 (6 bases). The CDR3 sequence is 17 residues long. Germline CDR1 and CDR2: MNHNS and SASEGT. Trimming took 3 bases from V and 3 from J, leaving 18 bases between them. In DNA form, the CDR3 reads TGTGCCAGCAGTGATGGCGTTTGGACTACCTACTACAATGAGCAGTTCTTC. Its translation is CASSDGVWTTYYNEQFF.

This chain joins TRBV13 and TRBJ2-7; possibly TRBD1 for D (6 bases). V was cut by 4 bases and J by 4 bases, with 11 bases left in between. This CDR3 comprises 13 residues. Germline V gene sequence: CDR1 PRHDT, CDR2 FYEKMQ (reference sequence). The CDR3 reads CASSSPQGYEQYF. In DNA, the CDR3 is TGTGCCAGCAGCTCGCCACAGGGATACGAGCAGTACTTC.

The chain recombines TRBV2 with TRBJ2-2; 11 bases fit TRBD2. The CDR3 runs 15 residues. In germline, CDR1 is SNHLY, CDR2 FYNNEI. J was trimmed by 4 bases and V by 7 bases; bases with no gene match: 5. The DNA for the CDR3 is TGTGCCAGCACTAGACTAGCGGGGCCCACCGGGGAGCTGTTTTTT. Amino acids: CASTRLAGPTGELFF.

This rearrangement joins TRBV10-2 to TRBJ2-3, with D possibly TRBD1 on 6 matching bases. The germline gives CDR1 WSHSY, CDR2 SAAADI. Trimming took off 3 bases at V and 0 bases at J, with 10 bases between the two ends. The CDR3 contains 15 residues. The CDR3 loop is CASSDGTTSTDTQYF. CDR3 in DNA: TGCGCCAGCAGTGACGGGACAACTAGCACAGATACGCAGTATTTT.

The CDR3 sequence is CASSESLNTEAFF. In nucleotides, the CDR3 is TGCGCCAGCAGTGAGTCCTTGAACACTGAAGCTTTCTTT. The V and J genes are TRBV10-1 and TRBJ1-1; D is undetermined. The length of the CDR3 is 13 residues. Trimming removed 0 bases from V and 0 bases from J, with 2 bases in between. The germline V gene has CDR1 WNHNN and CDR2 SYGVQD (reference sequence).

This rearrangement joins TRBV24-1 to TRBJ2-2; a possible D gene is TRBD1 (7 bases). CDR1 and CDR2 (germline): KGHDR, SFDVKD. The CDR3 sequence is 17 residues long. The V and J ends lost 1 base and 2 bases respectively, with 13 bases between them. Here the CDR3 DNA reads TGTGCCACCAGTGATTTCGGAGGGGGCGATAACACCGGGGAGCTGTTTTTT. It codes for CATSDFGGGDNTGELFF.

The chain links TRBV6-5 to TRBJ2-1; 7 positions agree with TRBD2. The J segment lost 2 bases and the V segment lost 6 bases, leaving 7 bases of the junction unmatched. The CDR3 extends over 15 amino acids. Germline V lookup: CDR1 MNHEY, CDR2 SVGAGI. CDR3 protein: CASRGGRGTYNEQFF. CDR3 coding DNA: TGTGCCAGCAGGGGAGGGCGGGGGACCTACAATGAGCAGTTCTTC.

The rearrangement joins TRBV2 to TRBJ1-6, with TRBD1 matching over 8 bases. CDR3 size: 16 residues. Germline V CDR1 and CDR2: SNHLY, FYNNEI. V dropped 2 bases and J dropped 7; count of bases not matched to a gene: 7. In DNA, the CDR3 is TGTGCCAGCAGTGAAAGAGGACAGGGATTGAATTCACCCCTCCACTTT. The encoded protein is CASSERGQGLNSPLHF.

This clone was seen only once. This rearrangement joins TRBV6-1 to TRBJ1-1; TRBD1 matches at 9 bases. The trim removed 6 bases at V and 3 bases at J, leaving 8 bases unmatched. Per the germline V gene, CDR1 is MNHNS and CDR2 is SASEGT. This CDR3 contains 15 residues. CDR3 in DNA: TGTGCCAGCAGGCCCGGGACAGGGAAGGACACTGAAGCTTTCTTT. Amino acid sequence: CASRPGTGKDTEAFF.

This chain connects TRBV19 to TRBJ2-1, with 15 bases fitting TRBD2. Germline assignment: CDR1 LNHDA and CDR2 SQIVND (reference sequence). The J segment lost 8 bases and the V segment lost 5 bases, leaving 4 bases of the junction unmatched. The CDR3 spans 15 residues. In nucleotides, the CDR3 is TGTGCCAGTAGTCCTGGACTAGCGGGGGGGTATGAGCAGTTCTTC. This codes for CASSPGLAGGYEQFF.

The CDR3 loop reads CASSYGTGYNEKLFF. For the CDR3, the DNA is TGTGCCAGCAGTTACGGGACAGGGTATAATGAAAAACTGTTTTTT. The V gene is TRBV6-6, the J gene TRBJ1-4, with TRBD1 matching 9 bases. The V gene end was trimmed by 2 bases and the J gene end by 4 bases; junction bases not matched to a gene: 2. Germline V gene lookup returns CDR1 MNHNY and CDR2 SVGAGI (reference sequence). CDR3 length: 15 residues.

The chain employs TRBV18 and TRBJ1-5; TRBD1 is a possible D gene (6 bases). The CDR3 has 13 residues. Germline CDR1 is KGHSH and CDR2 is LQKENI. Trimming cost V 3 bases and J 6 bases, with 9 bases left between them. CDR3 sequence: CASSPTGFQPQHF. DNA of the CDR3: TGTGCCAGCTCACCTACAGGGTTTCAGCCCCAGCATTTT.

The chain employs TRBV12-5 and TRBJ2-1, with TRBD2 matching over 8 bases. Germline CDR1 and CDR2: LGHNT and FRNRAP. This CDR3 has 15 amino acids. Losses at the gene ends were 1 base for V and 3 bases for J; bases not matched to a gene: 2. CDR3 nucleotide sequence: TGTGCTAGTGGTTTGGCTAGCGGGTACTACAATGAGCAGTTCTTC. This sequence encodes CASGLASGYYNEQFF. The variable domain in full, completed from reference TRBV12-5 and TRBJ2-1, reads DARVTQTPRHKVTEMGQEVTMRCQPILGHNTVFWYRQTMMQGLELLAYFRNRAPLDDSGMPKDRFSAEMPDATLATLKIQPSEPRDSAVYFCASGLASGYYNEQFFGPGTRLTVL.